The present T cell receptor beta chain was sequenced within a study of CD8 T cells in Susac syndrome. As for the study in general: Among the Susac syndrome patients who underwent sequencing, about 6 had clinically active disease, while eight of them were in remission. Study results and caveats: The Susac syndrome CD4+ T cell repertoires displayed no clonal expansion.

It was with random hexamers that 0.5 to 1 ug RNA was reverse transcribed. immunoSEQ multiplex PCR amplified TCR beta CDR3 across 54 Vbeta, 13 Jbeta. TCRdb redid the calling of the immunoSEQ multiplex PCR reads with MiXCR, one entry per CDR3 protein. Found here are about 240,000 distinct CDR3 sequences, about 95% of them singletons; the top ten hold approximately 0.1%. From germline, CDR1 is ENHRY and CDR2 SYGVKD. V was clipped by 5 bases and J by 6 bases; unmatched bases: 3. This CDR3 has 14 amino acids. This clonotype has just one count. Antigen: not known. The receptor was derived from a human donor with Susac syndrome. Sequenced material: CD4+ T cells from PBMCs. V usage is TRBV10-3 and J usage is TRBJ2-1; 11 bases map to TRBD1. In DNA form, the CDR3 reads TGTGCCATCAGTACGGGACAGGGGGGCAATGAGCAGTTCTTC. Its translation is CAISTGQGGNEQFF.